This T cell receptor beta chain was recovered during a study of T cell responses to AZD1222 COVID-19 vaccine. Background on the study: Recipients boosted at about 4 weeks or about 12 weeks are pooled. Study results and caveats: Close to half of all spike-specific TCRs reportedly target regions of the variants that are unmutated. Sampled repertoires all dated from after the peak T cell response. With dominance at 160-218 and 743-854, vaccine-associated CD4 TCRs spanned spike.

For this clone: Antigen unknown.

Using immunoSEQ multiplex PCR, the repertoire was profiled, and TCRdb retains in-frame clones only, with some absent. The table records some 130,000 clones, around nine tenths of them present only once. CDR3 size: 12 residues. Germline V CDR1 and CDR2: MNHEY, SVGEGT. The V gene lost 4 bases and the J gene lost 5 bases, with 5 bases spanning the gap. The TCR sequence derives from an adult in good health. The chain is built from TRBV6-2 or TRBV6-3 and TRBJ2-2; no clear D. Sequences were derived from peripheral blood, sampled on day 0 of AZD1222 vaccination. The CDR3 nucleotides are TGTGCCAGCAGTTGGTATACCGGGGAGCTGTTTTTT. It yields the protein CASSWYTGELFF.